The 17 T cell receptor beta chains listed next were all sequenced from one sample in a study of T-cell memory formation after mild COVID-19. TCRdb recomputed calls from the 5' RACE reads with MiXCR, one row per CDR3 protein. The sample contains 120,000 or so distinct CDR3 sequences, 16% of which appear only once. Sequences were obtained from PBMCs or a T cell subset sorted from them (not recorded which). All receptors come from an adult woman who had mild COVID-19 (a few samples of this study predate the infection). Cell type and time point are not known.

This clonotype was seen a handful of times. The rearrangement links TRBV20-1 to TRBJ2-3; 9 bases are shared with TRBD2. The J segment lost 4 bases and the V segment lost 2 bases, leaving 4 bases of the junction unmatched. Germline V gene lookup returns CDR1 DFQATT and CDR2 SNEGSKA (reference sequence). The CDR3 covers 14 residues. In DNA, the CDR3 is TGCAGTGCTAGATTGGCGGGAGGGCCAGATACGCAGTATTTT. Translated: CSARLAGGPDTQYF.

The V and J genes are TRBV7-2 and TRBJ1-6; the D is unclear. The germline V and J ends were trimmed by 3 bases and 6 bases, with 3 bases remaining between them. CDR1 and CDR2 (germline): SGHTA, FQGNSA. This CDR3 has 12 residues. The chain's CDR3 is CASSFLNSPLHF. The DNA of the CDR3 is TGTGCCAGCAGCTTTCTTAATTCACCCCTCCACTTT.

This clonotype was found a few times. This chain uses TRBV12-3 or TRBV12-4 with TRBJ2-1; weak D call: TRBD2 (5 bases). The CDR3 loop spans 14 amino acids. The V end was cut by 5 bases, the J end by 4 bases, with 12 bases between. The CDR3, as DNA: TGTGCCAGCAGTCCCGGACTGGGTTACAATGAGCAGTTCTTC. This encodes CASSPGLGYNEQFF.

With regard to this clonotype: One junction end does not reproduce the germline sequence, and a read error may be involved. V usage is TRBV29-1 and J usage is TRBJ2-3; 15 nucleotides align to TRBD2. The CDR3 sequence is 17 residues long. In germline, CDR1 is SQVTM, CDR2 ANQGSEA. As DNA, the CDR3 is TGCAGCGTGGAAGGACTAGCGGGAGGGCCGGGGACAGATACGCAGTATTTT. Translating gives CSVEGLAGGPGTDTQYF.

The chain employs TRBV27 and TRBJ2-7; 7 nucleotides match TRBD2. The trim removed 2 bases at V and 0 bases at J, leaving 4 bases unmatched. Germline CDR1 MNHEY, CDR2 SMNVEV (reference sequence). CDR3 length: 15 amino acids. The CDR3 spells CASSLRGTISYEQYF. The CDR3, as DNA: TGTGCCAGCAGTTTAAGAGGGACTATCTCCTACGAGCAGTACTTC.

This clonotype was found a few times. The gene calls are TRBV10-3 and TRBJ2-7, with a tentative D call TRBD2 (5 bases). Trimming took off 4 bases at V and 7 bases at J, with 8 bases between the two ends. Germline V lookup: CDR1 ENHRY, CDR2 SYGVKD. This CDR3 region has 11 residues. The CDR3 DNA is TGTGCCATCAGTGGGAGGTGTGAGCAGTACTTC. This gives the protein CAISGRCEQYF.

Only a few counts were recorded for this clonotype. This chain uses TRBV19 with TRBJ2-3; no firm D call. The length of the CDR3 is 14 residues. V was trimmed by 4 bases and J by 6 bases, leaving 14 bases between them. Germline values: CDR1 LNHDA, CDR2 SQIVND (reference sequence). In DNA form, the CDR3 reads TGTGCCAGTAGTACCCGCCCTGGAGCGGATACGCAGTATTTT. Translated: CASSTRPGADTQYF.

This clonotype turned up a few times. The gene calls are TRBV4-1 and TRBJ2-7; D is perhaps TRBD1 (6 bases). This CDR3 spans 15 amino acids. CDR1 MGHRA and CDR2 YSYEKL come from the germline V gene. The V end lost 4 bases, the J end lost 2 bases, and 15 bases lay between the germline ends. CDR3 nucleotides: TGCGCCAGCAGCCCATGGACAGCGGACCCCTACGAGCAGTACTTC. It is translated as CASSPWTADPYEQYF.

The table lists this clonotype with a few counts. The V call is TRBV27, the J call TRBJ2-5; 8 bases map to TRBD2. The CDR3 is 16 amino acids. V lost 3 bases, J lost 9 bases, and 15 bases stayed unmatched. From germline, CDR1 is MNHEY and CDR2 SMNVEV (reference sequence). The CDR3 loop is CASSFQVPGLEFPQYF. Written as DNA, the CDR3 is TGTGCCAGCAGTTTCCAGGTACCGGGACTAGAATTTCCCCAGTACTTC.

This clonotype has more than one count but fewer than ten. This CDR3 reads CASSRAGTKETQYF. The CDR3 DNA follows: TGTGCCAGCAGCCGCGCCGGGACTAAAGAGACCCAGTACTTC. J is TRBJ2-5 and V is TRBV7-3, with 7 bases that match TRBD2. CDR3 size: 14 residues. CDR1 SGHTA and CDR2 FQGTGA come from the germline V gene. The trim removed 5 bases at V and 3 bases at J, leaving 6 bases unmatched.

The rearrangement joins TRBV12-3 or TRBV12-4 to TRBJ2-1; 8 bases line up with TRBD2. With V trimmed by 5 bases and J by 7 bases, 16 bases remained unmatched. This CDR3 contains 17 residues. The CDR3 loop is CASSPVPGRASNNEQFF. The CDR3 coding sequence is TGTGCCAGCAGTCCCGTCCCCGGGAGGGCCTCGAATAATGAGCAGTTCTTC.

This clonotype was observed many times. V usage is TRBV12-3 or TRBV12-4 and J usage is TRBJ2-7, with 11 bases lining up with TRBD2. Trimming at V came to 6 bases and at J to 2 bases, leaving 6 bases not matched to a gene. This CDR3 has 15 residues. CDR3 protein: CASSLSGRGPYEQYF. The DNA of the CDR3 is TGTGCCAGCAGCCTTAGCGGGAGGGGGCCCTACGAGCAGTACTTC.

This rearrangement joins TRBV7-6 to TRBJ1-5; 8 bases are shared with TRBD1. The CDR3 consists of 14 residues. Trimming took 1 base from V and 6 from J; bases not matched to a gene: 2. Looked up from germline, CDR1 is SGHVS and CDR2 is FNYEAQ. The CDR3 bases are TGTGCCAGCAGCTTAGGGACAGGGATTCAGCCCCAGCATTTT. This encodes CASSLGTGIQPQHF.

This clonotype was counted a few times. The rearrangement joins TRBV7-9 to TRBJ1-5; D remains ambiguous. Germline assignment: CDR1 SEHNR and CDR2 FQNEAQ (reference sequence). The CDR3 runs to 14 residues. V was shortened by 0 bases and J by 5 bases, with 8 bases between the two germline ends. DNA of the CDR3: TGTGCCAGCAGCTTAGCAGGGATAGATCAGCCCCAGCATTTT. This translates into CASSLAGIDQPQHF. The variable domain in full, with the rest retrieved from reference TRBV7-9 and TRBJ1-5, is DTGVSQNPRHKITKRGQNVTFRCDPISEHNRLYWYRQTLGQGPEFLTYFQNEAQLEKSRLLSDRFSAERPKGSFSTLEIQRTEQGDSAMYLCASSLAGIDQPQHFGDGTRLSIL.

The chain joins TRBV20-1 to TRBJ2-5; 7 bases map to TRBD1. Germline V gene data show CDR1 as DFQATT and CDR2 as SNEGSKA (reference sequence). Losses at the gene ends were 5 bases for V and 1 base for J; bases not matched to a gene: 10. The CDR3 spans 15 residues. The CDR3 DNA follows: TGCAGTGCTCTCCTAAGGACAGGTACCCAAGAGACCCAGTACTTC. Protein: CSALLRTGTQETQYF.

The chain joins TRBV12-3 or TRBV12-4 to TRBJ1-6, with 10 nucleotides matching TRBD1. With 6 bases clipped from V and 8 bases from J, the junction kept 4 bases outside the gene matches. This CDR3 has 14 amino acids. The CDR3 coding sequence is TGTGCCAGCAGCCGGGGACAGGGGCATTCACCCCTCCACTTT. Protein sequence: CASSRGQGHSPLHF.

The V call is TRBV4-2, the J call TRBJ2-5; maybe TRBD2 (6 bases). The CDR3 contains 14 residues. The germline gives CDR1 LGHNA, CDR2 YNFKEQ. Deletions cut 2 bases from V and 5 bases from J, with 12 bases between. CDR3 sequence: CASSQSLGGETQYF. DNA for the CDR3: TGTGCCAGCAGCCAATCATTGGGGGGTGAGACCCAGTACTTC.